Presented here are 21 T cell receptor beta chains from one specimen sequenced in a study of siplizumab effects on memory and regulatory T cells. Data came from immunoSEQ multiplex PCR; TCRdb stores just in-frame clones and leaves some out. Here the sample spans around 78,000 clones, roughly nine tenths being singletons. The sample taken for sequencing was CD8+ T cells sorted from blood. These receptors were collected from a human donor in good health.

V and J are TRBV14 and TRBJ2-5; D uncertain. The CDR3 totals 17 residues. Trimming cost V 0 bases and J 1 base, with 15 bases left between them. Germline lookup yields CDR1 SGHDN and CDR2 FVKESK. CDR3 residues: CASSQDSPHGSQETQYF. For the CDR3, the DNA is TGTGCCAGCAGCCAAGATAGTCCCCACGGATCCCAAGAGACCCAGTACTTC. The full variable domain, completed using reference TRBV14 and TRBJ2-5, is EAGVTQFPSHSVIEKGQTVTLRCDPISGHDNLYWYRRVMGKEIKFLLHFVKESKQDESGMPNNRFLAERTGGTYSTLKVQPAELEDSGVYFCASSQDSPHGSQETQYFGPGTRLLVL.

In this sample, this clone turned up once. The V and J genes are TRBV27 and TRBJ2-3; 9 positions agree with TRBD2. CDR1 is MNHEY and CDR2 is SMNVEV in the germline V gene (reference sequence). The CDR3 consists of 16 residues. With 8 bases clipped from V and 1 base from J, the junction kept 10 bases outside the gene matches. In DNA, the CDR3 is TGTGCCAGCCTCCGCCTAGCGGGGTCCCGCACAGATACGCAGTATTTT. This encodes CASLRLAGSRTDTQYF.

This sequence joins TRBV5-6 and TRBJ2-7; no definite D call. Trimming cost V 2 bases and J 1 base, with 7 bases left between them. Germline V CDR1 and CDR2: SGHDT, YYEEEE. The CDR3 is 13 residues long. This chain's CDR3 is CASSLLFSYEQYF. CDR3 bases: TGTGCCAGCAGCTTACTTTTTTCCTACGAGCAGTACTTC.

This sequence joins TRBV5-4 and TRBJ2-3, with D tentatively TRBD2 (7 bases). V lost 3 bases to trimming and J lost 6 bases, with 17 bases between them. Germline CDR1 reads SGHNT; CDR2 reads YYREEE (reference sequence). There are 15 residues in the CDR3. CDR3 nucleotides: TGTGCCAGCAGCTATTGGGGGGGGCCGGTGGATACGCAGTATTTT. Residues: CASSYWGGPVDTQYF.

This clone was seen a single time. CDR3 sequence: CASSEIELAGRNEQFF. In DNA form, the CDR3 reads TGCGCCAGCAGTGAGATTGAACTAGCGGGAAGGAATGAGCAGTTCTTC. V is TRBV10-2 and J is TRBJ2-1, with 10 bases that match TRBD2. The V gene end was trimmed by 2 bases and the J gene end by 7 bases; junction bases not matched to a gene: 8. This CDR3 is 16 amino acids long. Germline V gene sequence: CDR1 WSHSY, CDR2 SAAADI.

The rearrangement links TRBV27 to TRBJ2-4; tentative D call: TRBD2 (6 bases). Trimming left V 1 base short and J 5 bases short, with 15 bases between. The CDR3 consists of 16 residues. The germline CDR1 and CDR2 sequences are MNHEY and SMNVEV (reference sequence). For the CDR3, the DNA is TGTGCCAGCAGTTTATGGGTCTCGGGGGAGGAAAACATTCAGTACTTC. Protein product: CASSLWVSGEENIQYF.

The chain combines TRBV6-5 with TRBJ2-1, with a possible D match to TRBD1 (6 bases). Trimming shortened V by 7 bases and J by 2 bases, and 12 bases separated the two germline ends. CDR3 length: 14 amino acids. Germline V CDR1 and CDR2: MNHEY, SVGAGI. The CDR3 sequence: CASTVGGAYNEQFF. CDR3 nucleotides: TGTGCCAGCACCGTAGGGGGAGCCTACAATGAGCAGTTCTTC.

The chain recombines TRBV19 with TRBJ1-2; D unresolved. The CDR3 totals 11 residues. Germline assignment: CDR1 LNHDA and CDR2 SQIVND (reference sequence). Trimming removed 4 bases from V and 6 bases from J, with 6 bases in between. The CDR3 spells CASSKGDGYTF. The CDR3 DNA sequence: TGTGCCAGTAGTAAAGGAGATGGCTACACCTTC.

The chain combines TRBV19 with TRBJ1-5; D is unresolved. Germline V gene lookup returns CDR1 LNHDA and CDR2 SQIVND (reference sequence). The ends were cut back, 4 bases at V and 4 bases at J, with 8 bases in the middle. This CDR3 has 13 amino acids. As DNA, the CDR3 is TGTGCCAGTAGTAGGGCTGGGAATCAGCCCCAGCATTTT. Translated: CASSRAGNQPQHF.

The chain couples TRBV10-3 to TRBJ2-3, with D possibly being TRBD1 (6 bases). The CDR3 is 16 residues long. V lost 2 bases to trimming and J lost 0 bases, with 12 bases between them. Germline V gene sequence: CDR1 ENHRY, CDR2 SYGVKD. The CDR3 bases are TGTGCCATCAGTGAGCCGACAGGCCCTAGCACAGATACGCAGTATTTT. Its protein product is CAISEPTGPSTDTQYF.

The CDR3 DNA sequence: TGTGCCAGCAGTGGTGGGTTTACTGGCGCAGCCAAAAACATTCAGTACTTC. This sequence encodes CASSGGFTGAAKNIQYF. V usage is TRBV6-1 and J usage is TRBJ2-4; D remains unclear. CDR1 MNHNS and CDR2 SASEGT come from the germline V gene. The CDR3 length is 17 residues. The V gene lost 4 bases and the J gene lost 0 bases, with 16 bases spanning the gap.

The CDR3 region is CASSPTHTYEQYF. The DNA of the CDR3 is TGTGCCAGCAGCCCCACACACACGTACGAGCAGTACTTC. V and J are TRBV14 and TRBJ2-7, with unresolved D. This CDR3 region has 13 residues. Deletions cut 4 bases from V and 4 bases from J, with 11 bases between. The germline V gene has CDR1 SGHDN and CDR2 FVKESK. Complete variable domain (other parts from reference TRBV14 and TRBJ2-7): EAGVTQFPSHSVIEKGQTVTLRCDPISGHDNLYWYRRVMGKEIKFLLHFVKESKQDESGMPNNRFLAERTGGTYSTLKVQPAELEDSGVYFCASSPTHTYEQYFGPGTRLTVT.

This clone occurred once. V and J are TRBV7-9 and TRBJ1-1; a weak D match, TRBD1 (6 bases). The germline V and J ends were trimmed by 5 bases and 3 bases, with 19 bases remaining between them. Germline CDR1 reads SEHNR; CDR2 reads FQNEAQ (reference sequence). The CDR3 has 16 residues. CDR3 nucleotides: TGTGCCAGCAGCGGAACGGGGGCGATCGTTTACACTGAAGCTTTCTTT. It codes for CASSGTGAIVYTEAFF.

The chain joins TRBV7-8 to TRBJ2-5; TRBD2 matches at 16 bases. Germline loops: CDR1 SGHVS, CDR2 FQNEAQ. Trimming removed 5 bases from V and 4 bases from J; junction bases left unmatched: 10. The CDR3 loop spans 18 amino acids. Here the CDR3 reads CASSPGLAGGWEGETQYF. In DNA, the CDR3 is TGTGCCAGCAGCCCGGGACTAGCGGGAGGGTGGGAAGGAGAGACCCAGTACTTC.

This chain joins TRBV7-2 and TRBJ2-7, with 12 bases fitting TRBD2. Germline assignment: CDR1 SGHTA and CDR2 FQGNSA. V trimming: 5 bases; J trimming: 10 bases; junction bases outside the gene matches: 12. The CDR3 sequence is 15 residues long. The CDR3 nucleotides are TGTGCCAGCAGCGCCGCACTAGCGGGGGGACCCCCCCAGTACTTC. Protein sequence: CASSAALAGGPPQYF.

The chain is built from TRBV5-6 and TRBJ1-1; D is possibly TRBD1 (6 bases). Germline assignment: CDR1 SGHDT and CDR2 YYEEEE. V was cut by 4 bases and J by 1 base, with 14 bases left in between. The CDR3 totals 15 residues. In DNA form, the CDR3 reads TGTGCCAGCAGCGACCTAGGGACACCGAACACTGAAGCTTTCTTT. Translated: CASSDLGTPNTEAFF.

The chain has TRBV15 and TRBJ1-2; D is ambiguous. Trimming pared 0 bases from V and 8 bases from J, leaving 16 bases between. There are 15 residues in the CDR3. Germline-derived CDR1 and CDR2 are LNHNV and YYDKDF (reference sequence). Here the CDR3 DNA reads TGTGCCACCAGCAGAGATCTCAACAGCGGAGCGGGCTACACCTTC. Residues: CATSRDLNSGAGYTF.

In its sample, this clone was seen once. The chain combines TRBV19 with TRBJ1-1; no reliable D call. The V gene lost 1 base and the J gene lost 1 base, with 10 bases spanning the gap. Germline assignment: CDR1 LNHDA and CDR2 SQIVND (reference sequence). The CDR3 has 15 amino acids. The chain's CDR3 is CASSIGFRGNTEAFF. In nucleotides, the CDR3 is TGTGCCAGTAGTATAGGATTCCGGGGGAACACTGAAGCTTTCTTT.

Comment on this clone: This same CDR3 is encoded by further DNA sequences in the sample. This chain joins TRBV14 and TRBJ2-7; D possibly corresponds to TRBD2 (5 bases). With 6 bases removed from V and 1 base from J, the gap between germline ends came to 10 bases. Germline loops: CDR1 SGHDN, CDR2 FVKESK. The length of the CDR3 is 13 residues. The CDR3 nucleotides are TGTGCCAGCAGGGGAGACGGTTCCTACGAGCAGTACTTC. Its protein product is CASRGDGSYEQYF.

The rearrangement links TRBV7-3 to TRBJ2-1, with TRBD2 identical over 7 bases. Germline loops: CDR1 SGHTA, CDR2 FQGTGA. This CDR3 has 17 amino acids. Trimming cost V 0 bases and J 0 bases; bases outside gene matches: 5. The CDR3 loop is CASSLTVGRHSYNEQFF. In DNA, the CDR3 is TGTGCCAGCAGCTTAACAGTCGGGAGGCACTCCTACAATGAGCAGTTCTTC.

The chain employs TRBV6-1 and TRBJ2-2; D may match TRBD1 or TRBD2 (5 bases each). V was pared by 8 bases and J by 5 bases, with 15 bases between. This CDR3 has 14 residues. Germline V gene data show CDR1 as MNHNS and CDR2 as SASEGT. CDR3 in amino acids: CASGARPGTGELFF. CDR3 coding DNA: TGTGCCAGCGGGGCGCGACCGGGGACCGGGGAGCTGTTTTTT.